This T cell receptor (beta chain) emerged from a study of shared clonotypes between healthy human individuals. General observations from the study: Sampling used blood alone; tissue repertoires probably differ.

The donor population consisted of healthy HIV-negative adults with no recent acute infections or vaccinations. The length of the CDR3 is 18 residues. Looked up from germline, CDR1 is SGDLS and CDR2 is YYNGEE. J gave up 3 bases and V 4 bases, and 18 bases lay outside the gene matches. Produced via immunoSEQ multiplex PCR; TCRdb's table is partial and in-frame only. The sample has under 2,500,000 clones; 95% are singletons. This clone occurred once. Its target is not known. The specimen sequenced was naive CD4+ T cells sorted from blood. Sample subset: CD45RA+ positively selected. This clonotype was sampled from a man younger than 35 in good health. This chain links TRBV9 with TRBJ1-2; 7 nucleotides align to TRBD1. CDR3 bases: TGTGCCAGCAGCCCGCGACCGATTGACAGGGTTGATGACTATGGCTACACCTTC. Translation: CASSPRPIDRVDDYGYTF.